A selection of T cell receptor beta chains follows, all from one sample in a study of blood T cell repertoires in COVID-19. The assay was immunoSEQ multiplex PCR, and TCRdb's table has in-frame clones only and misses some. The profile shows about 190,000 clones, around 86% of them singletons. Sequenced material: peripheral blood. These receptors came from a man aged 35-49 years with acute or convalescent COVID-19. Each CDR3 is given with its conserved first and last residue. Fields, in order: CDR3 protein, CDR3 DNA, V gene, J gene, D gene, clone size. The D gene is left open where the match is weak. Expanded clones get a size class; other rows say once, few or many, or leave the size out.

cdr3_aa: CASSENGPGSPLHF
cdr3_nt: TGCGCCAGCAGTGAGAATGGACCGGGATCACCCCTCCACTTT
v_call: TRBV10-2
j_call: TRBJ1-6
d_call: -
clone_size: -

cdr3_aa: CASSLVEGRGYTF
cdr3_nt: TGTGCCAGCAGCTTAGTCGAGGGTCGGGGCTACACCTTC
v_call: TRBV11-2
j_call: TRBJ1-2
d_call: -
clone_size: -

cdr3_aa: CASSPGAGEYYGYTF
cdr3_nt: TGCGCCAGCAGCCCAGGGGCAGGAGAGTACTATGGCTACACCTTC
v_call: TRBV4-1
j_call: TRBJ1-2
d_call: -
clone_size: -

cdr3_aa: CASSLQGAVQPQHF
cdr3_nt: TGTGCCAGCAGCCTACAGGGGGCTGTTCAGCCCCAGCATTTT
v_call: TRBV6-2/TRBV6-3
j_call: TRBJ1-5
d_call: TRBD1
clone_size: -

cdr3_aa: CASSQSGPRDTEAFF
cdr3_nt: TGCGCCAGCAGTCAATCGGGGCCACGGGACACTGAAGCTTTCTTT
v_call: TRBV23-1
j_call: TRBJ1-1
d_call: -
clone_size: -

cdr3_aa: CASSSTGFTEAFF
cdr3_nt: TGTGCCAGCAGCTCGACAGGGTTCACTGAAGCTTTCTTT
v_call: TRBV11-3
j_call: TRBJ1-1
d_call: TRBD1
clone_size: -

cdr3_aa: CATSRLDRGPYEQYF
cdr3_nt: TGTGCCACCAGCAGACTCGACAGGGGACCCTACGAGCAGTACTTC
v_call: TRBV15
j_call: TRBJ2-7
d_call: TRBD1
clone_size: -

cdr3_aa: CASRPSMGSRNSAETYGYTF
cdr3_nt: TGTGCCAGCAGGCCTTCGATGGGGAGTAGAAATTCAGCCGAGACCTATGGCTACACCTTC
v_call: TRBV6-2/TRBV6-3
j_call: TRBJ1-2
d_call: -
clone_size: -

cdr3_aa: CASSPQTSYEQYF
cdr3_nt: TGTGCCAGCTCACCACAGACTTCCTACGAGCAGTACTTC
v_call: TRBV18
j_call: TRBJ2-7
d_call: -
clone_size: few

cdr3_aa: CASSLSGPAGNAQDTQYF
cdr3_nt: TGCGCCAGCAGCCTATCGGGGCCAGCGGGGAACGCGCAGGATACGCAGTATTTT
v_call: TRBV4-3
j_call: TRBJ2-3
d_call: TRBD2
clone_size: -

cdr3_aa: CASSLGTGRQAFF
cdr3_nt: TGTGCCAGCAGCTTGGGGACAGGGCGACAAGCTTTCTTT
v_call: TRBV5-4
j_call: TRBJ1-1
d_call: TRBD1
clone_size: -

cdr3_aa: CASTPSGGFNEQFF
cdr3_nt: TGTGCCAGCACCCCCTCGGGGGGGTTTAATGAGCAGTTCTTC
v_call: TRBV5-4
j_call: TRBJ2-1
d_call: TRBD2
clone_size: -

cdr3_aa: CASGNRGVEAFF
cdr3_nt: TGTGCCAGTGGCAACAGGGGAGTGGAAGCTTTCTTT
v_call: TRBV19
j_call: TRBJ1-1
d_call: TRBD1
clone_size: -

cdr3_aa: CASSRGDRGRSGELFF
cdr3_nt: TGTGCCAGCAGTCGGGGGGACAGGGGGCGCTCCGGGGAGCTGTTTTTT
v_call: TRBV6-6
j_call: TRBJ2-2
d_call: TRBD1
clone_size: -

cdr3_aa: CASQLTSNQPQHF
cdr3_nt: TGTGCCAGCCAACTCACTAGCAATCAGCCCCAGCATTTT
v_call: TRBV6-5
j_call: TRBJ1-5
d_call: -
clone_size: -

cdr3_aa: CASSYLGDQPQHF
cdr3_nt: TGTGCCAGCAGTTACTTGGGAGATCAGCCCCAGCATTTT
v_call: TRBV6-5
j_call: TRBJ1-5
d_call: -
clone_size: -

cdr3_aa: CASSFGLADTDTQYF
cdr3_nt: TGTGCCAGTAGTTTCGGACTAGCCGACACAGATACGCAGTATTTT
v_call: TRBV19
j_call: TRBJ2-3
d_call: TRBD2
clone_size: -

cdr3_aa: CASSVDRFGYTF
cdr3_nt: TGCGCCAGCAGTGTCGACAGGTTCGGCTACACCTTC
v_call: TRBV10-2
j_call: TRBJ1-2
d_call: -
clone_size: -

cdr3_aa: CASSPQGIEQYF
cdr3_nt: TGTGCCAGCAGTCCCCAGGGCATCGAGCAGTACTTC
v_call: TRBV27
j_call: TRBJ2-7
d_call: -
clone_size: once

cdr3_aa: CASRQGGGNTIYF
cdr3_nt: TGTGCCAGCAGACAGGGTGGCGGAAACACCATATATTTT
v_call: TRBV6-5
j_call: TRBJ1-3
d_call: -
clone_size: -

cdr3_aa: CSASVLATLSGANVLTF
cdr3_nt: TGCAGTGCTAGTGTCCTAGCTACGCTCTCTGGGGCCAACGTCCTGACTTTC
v_call: TRBV20-1
j_call: TRBJ2-6
d_call: -
clone_size: -

cdr3_aa: CASSLPPGQGVGEQFF
cdr3_nt: TGTGCCAGCAGCCTCCCGCCGGGACAGGGGGTCGGGGAGCAGTTCTTC
v_call: TRBV3-1/TRBV3-2
j_call: TRBJ2-1
d_call: TRBD1
clone_size: -

cdr3_aa: CASSSLSRSGNTIYF
cdr3_nt: TGTGCCAGCAGCTCCCTGAGCCGGTCTGGAAACACCATATATTTT
v_call: TRBV6-5
j_call: TRBJ1-3
d_call: -
clone_size: -

cdr3_aa: CASSFSGPSGGYTF
cdr3_nt: TGTGCCAGCAGTTTTTCAGGGCCCAGTGGGGGCTACACCTTC
v_call: TRBV28
j_call: TRBJ1-2
d_call: -
clone_size: -

cdr3_aa: CASRQGASYEQYF
cdr3_nt: TGTGCCAGCAGGCAGGGGGCTTCCTACGAGCAGTACTTC
v_call: TRBV5-4
j_call: TRBJ2-7
d_call: TRBD1
clone_size: -

cdr3_aa: CASSLRWEGVYEQYF
cdr3_nt: TGTGCCAGCAGTTTACGGTGGGAGGGGGTCTACGAGCAGTACTTC
v_call: TRBV27
j_call: TRBJ2-7
d_call: -
clone_size: -

cdr3_aa: CASSLADSPYQETQYF
cdr3_nt: TGTGCCAGCAGCTTGGCGGACAGCCCTTACCAAGAGACCCAGTACTTC
v_call: TRBV5-4
j_call: TRBJ2-5
d_call: -
clone_size: -

cdr3_aa: CASSSGGGDLYF
cdr3_nt: TGTGCCAGCAGCTCCGGCGGGGGGGATTTGTACTTC
v_call: TRBV27
j_call: TRBJ2-7
d_call: TRBD2
clone_size: -

cdr3_aa: CASSLFPPGGGTDTQYF
cdr3_nt: TGCGCCAGCAGCCTTTTCCCCCCGGGGGGCGGCACAGATACGCAGTATTTT
v_call: TRBV4-3
j_call: TRBJ2-3
d_call: -
clone_size: -

cdr3_aa: CATSPQGFPETQYF
cdr3_nt: TGTGCCACCAGCCCACAGGGGTTCCCAGAGACCCAGTACTTC
v_call: TRBV24-1
j_call: TRBJ2-5
d_call: TRBD1
clone_size: -

cdr3_aa: CASSIGTIYEQFF
cdr3_nt: TGTGCCAGTAGTATTGGGACTATCTATGAGCAGTTCTTC
v_call: TRBV19
j_call: TRBJ2-1
d_call: TRBD2
clone_size: -

cdr3_aa: CASSSVTSGGINIQYF
cdr3_nt: TGTGCCAGCAGCTCTGTGACTAGCGGGGGTATCAACATTCAGTACTTC
v_call: TRBV7-9
j_call: TRBJ2-4
d_call: TRBD2
clone_size: once

cdr3_aa: CASSATTSPLHF
cdr3_nt: TGTGCCAGCAGCGCGACTACTTCACCCCTCCACTTT
v_call: TRBV6-6
j_call: TRBJ1-6
d_call: -
clone_size: -

cdr3_aa: CASSVVGLAGGQDEQFF
cdr3_nt: TGTGCCAGCAGCGTAGTAGGGCTAGCGGGGGGGCAGGATGAGCAGTTCTTC
v_call: TRBV9
j_call: TRBJ2-1
d_call: TRBD2
clone_size: -

cdr3_aa: CASSSPTIGTGSTGELFF
cdr3_nt: TGTGCCAGCAGCTCCCCAACGATCGGGACAGGTTCAACCGGGGAGCTGTTTTTT
v_call: TRBV5-4
j_call: TRBJ2-2
d_call: TRBD1
clone_size: -

cdr3_aa: CASSLSGGTDTQYF
cdr3_nt: TGTGCCAGCAGCTTAAGCGGGGGCACAGATACGCAGTATTTT
v_call: TRBV7-2
j_call: TRBJ2-3
d_call: TRBD2
clone_size: -

cdr3_aa: CASSFQVLSGANVLTF
cdr3_nt: TGTGCCAGCAGTTTCCAGGTTCTCTCTGGGGCCAACGTCCTGACTTTC
v_call: TRBV27
j_call: TRBJ2-6
d_call: -
clone_size: -

cdr3_aa: CASSLGGGEQYF
cdr3_nt: TGTGCCAGCAGCTTGGGGGGGGGCGAGCAGTACTTC
v_call: TRBV5-6
j_call: TRBJ2-7
d_call: TRBD2
clone_size: -

cdr3_aa: CAWKPPDRVNYGYTF
cdr3_nt: TGTGCCTGGAAACCCCCCGACAGGGTAAACTATGGCTACACCTTC
v_call: TRBV30
j_call: TRBJ1-2
d_call: TRBD1
clone_size: once

cdr3_aa: CASSLGQALYNNEQFF
cdr3_nt: TGCGCCAGCAGCTTAGGACAGGCCCTATATAACAATGAGCAGTTCTTC
v_call: TRBV5-1
j_call: TRBJ2-1
d_call: TRBD1
clone_size: -

cdr3_aa: CASRLRTSGGASDADTQYF
cdr3_nt: TGTGCCAGCAGACTCAGGACTAGCGGGGGGGCCAGTGATGCAGATACGCAGTATTTT
v_call: TRBV2
j_call: TRBJ2-3
d_call: TRBD2
clone_size: -

cdr3_aa: CASSQVDRGIDTQYF
cdr3_nt: TGCGCCAGCAGCCAAGTAGATAGGGGGATTGATACGCAGTATTTT
v_call: TRBV4-1
j_call: TRBJ2-3
d_call: -
clone_size: -

cdr3_aa: CASSPGPQGGTPNQPQHF
cdr3_nt: TGTGCCAGCAGCCCAGGACCCCAGGGAGGGACCCCCAATCAGCCCCAGCATTTT
v_call: TRBV9
j_call: TRBJ1-5
d_call: -
clone_size: -

cdr3_aa: CASSLGSAGLNEQYF
cdr3_nt: TGTGCCAGCAGCTTAGGGTCAGCGGGGTTGAACGAGCAGTACTTC
v_call: TRBV7-8
j_call: TRBJ2-7
d_call: TRBD2
clone_size: -

cdr3_aa: CAIRNRGHLAGELFF
cdr3_nt: TGTGCCATCAGGAACAGGGGACACCTAGCCGGGGAGCTGTTTTTT
v_call: TRBV10-3
j_call: TRBJ2-2
d_call: TRBD1
clone_size: -

cdr3_aa: CASGTDYGYTF
cdr3_nt: TGTGCCAGCGGGACAGACTATGGCTACACCTTC
v_call: TRBV7-9
j_call: TRBJ1-2
d_call: TRBD1
clone_size: -

cdr3_aa: CASSPQSNTGELFF
cdr3_nt: TGTGCCAGCTCACCCCAATCGAACACCGGGGAGCTGTTTTTT
v_call: TRBV18
j_call: TRBJ2-2
d_call: -
clone_size: few